A single sample is the source of the 5 T cell receptor beta chains below, sequenced in a study of shared clonotypes between healthy human individuals (dated by TCRdb to about 2020). Libraries were constructed by the immunoSEQ multiplex PCR assay. As stored in TCRdb, this immuneACCESS dataset retains in-frame rearrangements with V and J assigned. A fraction of the clones does not appear; measured against another copy, unresolved V genes explain less than half of the discrepancy, and the remainder lacks a known reason. The sample table records about 87,000 clones; around 43% of these occur just once. The ten largest account for more than 12% of the sample. The specimen was PBMCs. Receptor source: a middle-aged woman in good health. Some clones in this sample may be carry-over from other donors' samples.

This chain joins TRBV9 and TRBJ1-2; D possibly corresponds to TRBD1 (5 bases). The V end was cut by 0 bases, the J end by 3 bases, with 6 bases between. CDR3 length: 13 amino acids. Germline values: CDR1 SGDLS, CDR2 YYNGEE. CDR3 residues: CASSVVGDYGYTF. The DNA for the CDR3 is TGTGCCAGCAGCGTAGTAGGGGACTATGGCTACACCTTC. The full variable domain, in which reference TRBV9 and TRBJ1-2 provide the parts outside the CDR3, is DSGVTQTPKHLITATGQRVTLRCSPRSGDLSVYWYQQSLDQGLQFLIQYYNGEERAKGNILERFSAQQFPDLHSELNLSSLELGDSALYFCASSVVGDYGYTFGSGTRLTVV.

The sample holds many counts of this clone. The chain uses TRBV5-6 and TRBJ2-1; 10 positions match TRBD2. V dropped 2 bases and J dropped 9; count of bases not matched to a gene: 11. This CDR3 is 16 amino acids long. The V gene's germline CDR1 is SGHDT and CDR2 YYEEEE. Written as DNA, the CDR3 is TGTGCCAGCAGCTTTTTTAGCGGGAGGATCGGCGTTGAGCAGTTCTTC. Residues: CASSFFSGRIGVEQFF.

This chain connects TRBV18 to TRBJ2-5; D is tentatively TRBD1 or TRBD2 (6 bases each). TRBJ2-7 matches the DNA end more closely, so the J call is doubtful. CDR3 length: 14 residues. Germline V lookup: CDR1 KGHSH, CDR2 LQKENI. CDR3 protein: CASSPVPGAGEQYF. As DNA, the CDR3 is TGTGCCAGCTCACCAGTGCCGGGGGCGGGCGAGCAGTACTTC.

The chain recombines TRBV27 with TRBJ2-5; 11 positions agree with TRBD2. The J call could be wrong; TRBJ2-7 is a better fit for the DNA end. Germline lookup yields CDR1 MNHEY and CDR2 SMNVEV (reference sequence). This CDR3 has 16 amino acids. In nucleotides, the CDR3 is TGTGCCAGCAGTTTATTTAGCGGGAGGGGGTTCCACGAGCAGTACTTC. Its protein is CASSLFSGRGFHEQYF.

This clone was observed a single time. This chain connects TRBV5-1 to TRBJ2-7; TRBD1 agrees at 10 bases. Germline trimming cut 4 bases from V and 5 bases from J; bases unmatched to any gene: 6. The CDR3 has 14 residues. CDR1 SGHRS and CDR2 YFSETQ come from the germline V gene. CDR3 sequence reads: CASSRADRGNEQYF. Here the CDR3 DNA reads TGCGCCAGCAGCCGGGCGGACAGGGGGAACGAGCAGTACTTC.